The 25 T cell receptor beta chains in this list originate from one sample, sequenced in a study of beta chain features in type 1 diabetes. Expressed TCRB transcripts got sequenced, as all isolated RNA was reverse transcribed. TCRdb keeps only in-frame clones here, not all; method: immunoSEQ multiplex PCR. The table shows 300,000 to 350,000 clones, with less than 20% occurring only once. The sequenced sample was naive CD4+ T cells from blood. Receptors were obtained from a young woman in good health.

The chain couples TRBV6-6 to TRBJ1-5; 7 bases fit TRBD1. Unmatched junction bases numbered 11, after V lost 6 bases and J lost 3 bases. Germline lookup yields CDR1 MNHNY and CDR2 SVGAGI (reference sequence). CDR3 length: 16 amino acids. The CDR3 sequence is CASSTSWGTDNQPQHF. The CDR3 DNA reads TGTGCCAGCAGCACCTCCTGGGGGACAGACAATCAGCCCCAGCATTTT.

This clone occurred a few times. This sequence joins TRBV6-6 and TRBJ2-1, with 10 bases matching TRBD2. Germline V gene sequence: CDR1 MNHNY, CDR2 SVGAGI (reference sequence). The CDR3 length is 16 residues. V was clipped by 7 bases and J by 2 bases; unmatched bases: 8. The CDR3: CASILGTSAAYNEQFF. CDR3 nucleotides: TGTGCCAGCATCCTAGGGACTAGCGCCGCCTACAATGAGCAGTTCTTC.

J is TRBJ2-3 and V is TRBV11-3; a possible D gene is TRBD1 (5 bases). The V and J ends lost 5 bases and 5 bases respectively, with 8 bases between them. Germline V gene sequence: CDR1 SGHNT, CDR2 YENEEA. There are 12 residues in the CDR3. CDR3 DNA sequence: TGTGCCAGCAGCATCCAGGGAGATACGCAGTATTTT. Translation: CASSIQGDTQYF. The full variable domain, with the rest looked up from reference TRBV11-3 and TRBJ2-3, is EAGVVQSPRYKIIEKKQPVAFWCNPISGHNTLYWYLQNLGQGPELLIRYENEEAVDDSQLPKDRFSAERLKGVDSTLKIQPAELGDSAVYLCASSIQGDTQYFGPGTRLTVL.

This clone was observed a handful of times. J is TRBJ2-1 and V is TRBV30, with TRBD2 identical over 11 bases. Unmatched junction bases numbered 5, after V lost 1 base and J lost 6 bases. This CDR3 has 15 amino acids. Germline V lookup: CDR1 GTSNPN, CDR2 SVGIG (reference sequence). CDR3 bases: TGTGCCTGGAGTGAACTAGCGGGAGTACGCAATGAGCAGTTCTTC. This codes for CAWSELAGVRNEQFF.

V gene TRBV28 combines with J gene TRBJ1-2; no reliable D call. Trimming left V 4 bases short and J 3 bases short, with 6 bases between. The germline CDR1 and CDR2 sequences are MDHEN and SYDVKM. CDR3 length: 12 residues. CDR3 sequence: CASSWEYYGYTF. CDR3 coding DNA: TGTGCCAGCAGTTGGGAGTACTATGGCTACACCTTC.

The table lists this clone with a few counts. The genes are TRBV20-1 and TRBJ1-4; D gene ambiguous. Germline CDR1 reads DFQATT; CDR2 reads SNEGSKA (reference sequence). The CDR3 loop spans 11 amino acids. V lost 7 bases and J lost 5, with 8 bases in between. The CDR3 protein is CSVLLNEKLFF. The DNA for the CDR3 is TGCAGTGTCCTATTGAATGAAAAACTGTTTTTT.

This chain joins TRBV7-9 and TRBJ2-1; 7 positions agree with TRBD2. The trim removed 3 bases at V and 9 bases at J, leaving 5 bases unmatched. CDR1 is SEHNR and CDR2 is FQNEAQ in the germline V gene (reference sequence). The CDR3 is made up of 13 amino acids. CDR3: CASSLVGEGEQFF. The CDR3 DNA reads as TGTGCCAGCAGCTTGGTCGGGGAGGGTGAGCAGTTCTTC.

The genes are TRBV7-9 and TRBJ1-1, with 8 bases identical to TRBD1. The J segment lost 1 base and the V segment lost 4 bases, leaving 5 bases of the junction unmatched. Germline CDR1 SEHNR, CDR2 FQNEAQ (reference sequence). The length of the CDR3 is 15 residues. The CDR3 loop reads CASSSQGQANTEAFF. The DNA of the CDR3 is TGTGCCAGCAGCTCACAGGGACAGGCGAACACTGAAGCTTTCTTT. Full variable domain (rest looked up from reference TRBV7-9 and TRBJ1-1): DTGVSQNPRHKITKRGQNVTFRCDPISEHNRLYWYRQTLGQGPEFLTYFQNEAQLEKSRLLSDRFSAERPKGSFSTLEIQRTEQGDSAMYLCASSSQGQANTEAFFGQGTRLTVV.

This clone was detected only a few times. The rearrangement links TRBV7-2 to TRBJ2-7; D ambiguous. The CDR3 contains 15 residues. Germline V CDR1 and CDR2: SGHTA, FQGNSA. V shed 5 bases and J shed 6 bases, with 20 bases lying between them. CDR3 region: CASSPQRDLVGEQYF. The DNA of the CDR3 is TGTGCCAGCAGCCCACAGAGAGATCTGGTGGGCGAGCAGTACTTC.

The chain is built from TRBV18 and TRBJ1-1, with D perhaps matching TRBD1 (6 bases). This CDR3 contains 15 residues. V gave up 5 bases and J gave up 3 bases, with 16 bases separating them. Germline values: CDR1 KGHSH, CDR2 LQKENI. The CDR3 spells CASSSNRAGDTEAFF. The CDR3 DNA reads TGTGCCAGCTCATCGAACAGGGCAGGGGACACTGAAGCTTTCTTT.

The V call is TRBV4-1, the J call TRBJ2-5; 11 nucleotides match TRBD2. The V segment lost 1 base and the J segment 1 base; nucleotides outside the gene matches: 2. The V gene's germline CDR1 is MGHRA and CDR2 YSYEKL. This CDR3 is 16 amino acids long. The CDR3 protein is CASSQGLAGSQETQYF. The CDR3 bases are TGCGCCAGCAGCCAAGGACTAGCGGGGTCCCAAGAGACCCAGTACTTC.

This clone appeared a few times. The chain combines TRBV30 with TRBJ1-1, with 8 bases identical to TRBD1. The V segment lost 4 bases and the J segment 6 bases; nucleotides outside the gene matches: 7. Germline CDR1 is GTSNPN and CDR2 is SVGIG (reference sequence). CDR3 length: 13 amino acids. Here the CDR3 reads CAWNRGGTPEAFF. In DNA form, the CDR3 reads TGTGCCTGGAACAGGGGGGGGACCCCTGAAGCTTTCTTT.

The gene calls are TRBV10-1 and TRBJ2-3; D is perhaps TRBD2 (5 bases). V was pared by 6 bases and J by 2 bases, with 12 bases between. The germline CDR1 and CDR2 sequences are WNHNN and SYGVQD (reference sequence). This CDR3 is 14 amino acids long. The CDR3 coding sequence is TGCGCCAGCAGAAGCGGCCAAGCCACAGATACGCAGTATTTT. Amino acids: CASRSGQATDTQYF.

The CDR3 DNA sequence: TGCGCCAGCAGCCGACTAGCGGGAGATTACGAGCAGTACTTC. This encodes CASSRLAGDYEQYF. This chain uses TRBV5-1 with TRBJ2-7; 12 bases align to TRBD2. Germline values: CDR1 SGHRS, CDR2 YFSETQ. V was clipped by 4 bases and J by 4 bases; unmatched bases: 3. CDR3 length: 14 residues.

This clone was counted between two and nine times. The chain is built from TRBV5-1 and TRBJ2-5; TRBD1 agrees at 8 bases. The CDR3 totals 17 residues. Germline CDR1 SGHRS, CDR2 YFSETQ. The V segment lost 3 bases and the J segment 2 bases; nucleotides outside the gene matches: 12. Written as DNA, the CDR3 is TGCGCCAGCAGCTACAGGGGGACCCCCGCGAGGCAAGAGACCCAGTACTTC. As protein: CASSYRGTPARQETQYF.

The genes are TRBV4-2 and TRBJ2-5, with a weak D call TRBD1 (5 bases). Deletions cut 5 bases from V and 3 bases from J, with 16 bases between. Germline lookup yields CDR1 LGHNA and CDR2 YNFKEQ. The CDR3 runs 15 residues. In nucleotides, the CDR3 is TGTGCCAGCAGCTTTAGGTGGAAAGGGGAAGAGACCCAGTACTTC. Residues: CASSFRWKGEETQYF.

This clone was recorded only once. The chain employs TRBV30 and TRBJ2-3; 12 nucleotides line up with TRBD1. This CDR3 is built from 17 residues. Germline values: CDR1 GTSNPN, CDR2 SVGIG (reference sequence). The ends lost 5 bases at V and 2 bases at J; junction bases unmatched: 11. CDR3: CAWSGTGGTKTTDTQYF. CDR3 bases: TGTGCCTGGTCCGGGACAGGGGGCACAAAAACCACAGATACGCAGTATTTT.

There are a few counts of this clone. The rearrangement links TRBV7-9 to TRBJ2-7; D gene uncertain. Between the trimmed V and J ends, which lost 0 bases and 2 bases, there was a span of 11 bases. The CDR3 runs to 15 residues. Germline CDR1 reads SEHNR; CDR2 reads FQNEAQ (reference sequence). The CDR3 spells CASSLALSPTYEQYF. The CDR3, as DNA: TGTGCCAGCAGCTTAGCGTTGAGTCCGACCTACGAGCAGTACTTC. The full variable domain, rest sourced from reference TRBV7-9 and TRBJ2-7, is DTGVSQNPRHKITKRGQNVTFRCDPISEHNRLYWYRQTLGQGPEFLTYFQNEAQLEKSRLLSDRFSAERPKGSFSTLEIQRTEQGDSAMYLCASSLALSPTYEQYFGPGTRLTVT.

CDR3 sequence: CASWDRNSPQRWFF. CDR3 DNA: TGTGCCAGCTGGGACAGGAATAGCCCCCAGCGTTGGTTCTTC. The rearrangement uses TRBV6-5 and TRBJ2-1; 8 bases are a match to TRBD1. Germline V gene lookup returns CDR1 MNHEY and CDR2 SVGAGI. V lost 8 bases, J lost 15 bases, and 18 bases stayed unmatched. The CDR3 consists of 14 residues.

This clone was counted between two and nine times. J is TRBJ2-7 and V is TRBV4-3, with 11 bases identical to TRBD2. Losses at the gene ends were 4 bases for V and 2 bases for J; bases not matched to a gene: 16. Germline-derived CDR1 and CDR2 are LGHNA and YSLEER. The CDR3 runs to 19 residues. CDR3 amino acids: CASSRGTLAGGNLPYEQYF. The DNA for the CDR3 is TGCGCCAGCAGCCGCGGGACGCTAGCGGGGGGAAACCTACCCTACGAGCAGTACTTC.

This clone has just a few counts. The chain links TRBV6-1 to TRBJ2-2, with 8 bases identical to TRBD2. Trimming cost V 4 bases and J 1 base; bases outside gene matches: 8. The CDR3 is made up of 17 amino acids. Germline V CDR1 and CDR2: MNHNS, SASEGT. As DNA, the CDR3 is TGTGCCAGCAGTGCGGGTCGGCTAGCGGGGAACACCGGGGAGCTGTTTTTT. Encoded protein: CASSAGRLAGNTGELFF.

This clone has a single count. The chain employs TRBV2 and TRBJ2-3; TRBD2 matches at 10 bases. V dropped 6 bases and J dropped 2; count of bases not matched to a gene: 8. Germline CDR1 is SNHLY and CDR2 is FYNNEI. The CDR3 loop spans 16 amino acids. In DNA, the CDR3 is TGTGCCAGCAGCAGAGAAACTAGCGGGGCCACAGATACGCAGTATTTT. It specifies CASSRETSGATDTQYF.

This clone showed up just once. The sample has other DNA sequences that encode this CDR3 too. J is TRBJ2-1 and V is TRBV9; TRBD2 aligns across 7 bases. This CDR3 has 15 amino acids. Germline CDR1 SGDLS, CDR2 YYNGEE. V gave up 1 base and J gave up 4 bases; unmatched junction bases: 5. Here the CDR3 DNA reads TGTGCCAGCAGCGTAAGCCTAGCGGTTTACAATGAGCAGTTCTTC. Translated, it gives CASSVSLAVYNEQFF. Using reference TRBV9 and TRBJ2-1 for the parts outside the CDR3, the full variable domain is DSGVTQTPKHLITATGQRVTLRCSPRSGDLSVYWYQQSLDQGLQFLIQYYNGEERAKGNILERFSAQQFPDLHSELNLSSLELGDSALYFCASSVSLAVYNEQFFGPGTRLTVL.

The CDR3 loop reads CASSLVGLAGADTQYF. CDR3 nucleotide sequence: TGTGCCAGCAGCTTAGTTGGACTAGCGGGAGCAGATACGCAGTATTTT. The V gene is TRBV13, the J gene TRBJ2-3; 13 nucleotides match TRBD2. With 1 base clipped from V and 4 bases from J, the junction kept 2 bases outside the gene matches. This CDR3 has 16 amino acids. The germline V gene encodes CDR1 PRHDT and CDR2 FYEKMQ (reference sequence).

CDR3 loop: CASSPRSQGEGSEAFF. CDR3 DNA: TGTGCCAGCTCACCACGATCACAGGGGGAGGGCTCTGAAGCTTTCTTT. This rearrangement joins TRBV18 to TRBJ1-1, with TRBD1 identical over 8 bases. This CDR3 has 16 residues. Trimming at V came to 1 base and at J to 6 bases, leaving 10 bases not matched to a gene. Germline-derived CDR1 and CDR2 are KGHSH and LQKENI.